Sequencing of this TCR beta chain was carried out in a study of tumor and adjacent non-tumor tissue in lung cancer. The wider study: Histology: around 13 adenocarcinoma, 2 squamous cell carcinoma, 1 small cell lung cancer.

Overall study results and limits: Significantly higher TCR diversity was found in tumor than normal lung.

This sample's RNA came from whole unsorted tissue. CDR3 length equals 13 residues. Germline V gene lookup returns CDR1 SGHRS and CDR2 YFSETQ. TCRbeta libraries were built with three rounds of nested PCR, modified from ARM-PCR. TCRdb analysed the multiplex PCR reads with MiXCR anew, one entry per CDR3 protein. The sample lists fewer than 85,000 distinct CDR3 sequences, more than 60% occurring once. In the case of this clonotype: What it recognizes is unknown. Germline is not matched at one junction end, which may reflect a read error.

The receptor comes from a woman between 45 and 60 years old with non-small cell lung cancer. Sequencing used lung tumor tissue. The chain employs TRBV5-1 and TRBJ2-7; no firm D call. CDR3 in amino acids: CTSSLESLYEQYF. CDR3 nucleotides: TGCACCAGCAGCCTGGAGTCGCTTTACGAGCAGTACTTC.